Here is one T cell receptor beta chain with its context. Trimming at V came to 4 bases and at J to 6 bases, leaving 21 bases not matched to a gene. The CDR3 is made up of 19 amino acids. From germline, CDR1 is SQVTM and CDR2 ANQGSEA. The method was immunoSEQ multiplex PCR; TCRdb's version includes in-frame clones alone and lacks a portion of them. In the table there are 500,000 or so clones, approximately 90% of which are singletons. The sample originates from a study of blood T cell repertoires in COVID-19. The origin of this receptor is a woman younger than 30 who had recovered from COVID-19. This sequence joins TRBV29-1 and TRBJ1-2; the match to TRBD1 covers 12 bases. Sequencing was performed on PBMCs or T cells enriched from blood (not recorded which). DNA for the CDR3: TGCAGCGTTGGGGGACAGGGGGCGCCGAAATCCCTTGTCGGTGATGGCTACACCTTC. Translating it yields CSVGGQGAPKSLVGDGYTF. The full variable domain, in which reference TRBV29-1 and TRBJ1-2 provide the parts outside the CDR3, is SAVISQKPSRDICQRGTSLTIQCQVDSQVTMMFWYRQQPGQSLTLIATANQGSEATYESGFVIDKFPISRPNLTFSTLTVSNMSPEDSSIYLCSVGGQGAPKSLVGDGYTFGSGTRLTVV.